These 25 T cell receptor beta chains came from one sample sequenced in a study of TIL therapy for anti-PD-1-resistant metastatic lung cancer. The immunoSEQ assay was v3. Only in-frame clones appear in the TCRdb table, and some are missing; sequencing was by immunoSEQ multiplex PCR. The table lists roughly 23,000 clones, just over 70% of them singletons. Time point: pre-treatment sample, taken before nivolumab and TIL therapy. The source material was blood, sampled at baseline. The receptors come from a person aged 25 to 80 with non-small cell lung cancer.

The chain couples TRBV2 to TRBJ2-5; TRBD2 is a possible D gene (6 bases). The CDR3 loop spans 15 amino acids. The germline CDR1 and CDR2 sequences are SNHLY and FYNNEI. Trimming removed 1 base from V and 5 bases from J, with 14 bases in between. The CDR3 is CASSEVGGPQETQYF. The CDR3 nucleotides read TGTGCCAGCAGTGAAGTGGGGGGTCCCCAGGAGACCCAGTACTTC. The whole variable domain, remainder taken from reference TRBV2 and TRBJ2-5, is EPEVTQTPSHQVTQMGQEVILRCVPISNHLYFYWYRQILGQKVEFLVSFYNNEISEKSEIFDDQFSVERPDGSNFTLKIRSTKLEDSAMYFCASSEVGGPQETQYFGPGTRLLVL.

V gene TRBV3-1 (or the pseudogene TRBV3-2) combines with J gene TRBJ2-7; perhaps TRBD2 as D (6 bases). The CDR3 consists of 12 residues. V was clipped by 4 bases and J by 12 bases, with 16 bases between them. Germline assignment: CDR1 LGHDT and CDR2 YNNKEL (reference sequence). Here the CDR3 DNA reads TGTGCCAGCAGCCGGGACTCCGGTAGACGGTACTTC. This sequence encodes CASSRDSGRRYF.

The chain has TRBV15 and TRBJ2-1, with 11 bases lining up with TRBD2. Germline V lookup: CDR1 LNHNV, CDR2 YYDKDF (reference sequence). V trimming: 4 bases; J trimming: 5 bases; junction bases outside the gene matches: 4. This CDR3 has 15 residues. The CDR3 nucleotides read TGTGCCACCAGCAAAGGGACTAGCGGAAACAATGAGCAGTTCTTC. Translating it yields CATSKGTSGNNEQFF.

The CDR3 nucleotides are TGCGCCAGCAGCTTGGAGGGGGGCCCCATGGAAGCTTTCTTT. It encodes CASSLEGGPMEAFF. The chain recombines TRBV5-1 with TRBJ1-1, with a tentative D call TRBD1 (6 bases). CDR3 size: 14 residues. The V end was cut by 0 bases, the J end by 8 bases, with 14 bases between. Looked up from germline, CDR1 is SGHRS and CDR2 is YFSETQ.

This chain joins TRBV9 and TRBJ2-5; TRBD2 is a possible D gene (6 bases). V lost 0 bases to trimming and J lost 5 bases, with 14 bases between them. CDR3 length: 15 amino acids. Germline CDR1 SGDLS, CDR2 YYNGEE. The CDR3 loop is CASSVDRLDSETQYF. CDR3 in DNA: TGTGCCAGCAGCGTAGATAGACTAGACTCTGAGACCCAGTACTTC.

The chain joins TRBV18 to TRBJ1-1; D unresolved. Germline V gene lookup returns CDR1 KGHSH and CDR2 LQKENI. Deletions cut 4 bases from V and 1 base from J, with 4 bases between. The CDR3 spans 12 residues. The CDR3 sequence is CASSLPNTEAFF. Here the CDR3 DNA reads TGTGCCAGCTCACTTCCGAACACTGAAGCTTTCTTT.

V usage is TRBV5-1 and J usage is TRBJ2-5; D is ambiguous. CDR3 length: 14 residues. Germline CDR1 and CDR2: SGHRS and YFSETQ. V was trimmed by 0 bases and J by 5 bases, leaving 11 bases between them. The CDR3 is CASSLVGLGETQYF. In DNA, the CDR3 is TGCGCCAGCAGCTTGGTGGGGTTGGGCGAGACCCAGTACTTC.

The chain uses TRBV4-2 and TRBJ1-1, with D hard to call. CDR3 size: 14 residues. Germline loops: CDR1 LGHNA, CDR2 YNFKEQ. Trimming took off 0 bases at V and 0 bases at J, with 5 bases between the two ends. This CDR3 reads CASSQDTVNTEAFF. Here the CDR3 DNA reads TGTGCCAGCAGCCAAGATACCGTGAACACTGAAGCTTTCTTT.

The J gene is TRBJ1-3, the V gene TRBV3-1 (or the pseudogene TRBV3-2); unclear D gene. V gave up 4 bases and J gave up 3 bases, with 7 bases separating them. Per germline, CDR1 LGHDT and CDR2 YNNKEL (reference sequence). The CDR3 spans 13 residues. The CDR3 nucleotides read TGTGCCAGCAGCCCAAGCGGTGGAAACACCATATATTTT. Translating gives CASSPSGGNTIYF.

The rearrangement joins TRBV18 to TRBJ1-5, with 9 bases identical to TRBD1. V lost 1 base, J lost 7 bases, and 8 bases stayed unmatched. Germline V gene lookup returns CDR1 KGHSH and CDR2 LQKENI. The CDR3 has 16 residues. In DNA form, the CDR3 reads TGTGCCAGCTCACCACAAGGGACAGGGTGGGGGCAGCCCCAGCATTTT. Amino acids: CASSPQGTGWGQPQHF.

The CDR3 sequence is CASSPNGAGNTIYF. Written as DNA, the CDR3 is TGTGCCAGCTCACCAAACGGGGCTGGAAACACCATATATTTT. This chain connects TRBV18 to TRBJ1-3, with unresolved D. CDR1 is KGHSH, CDR2 LQKENI, per germline. Trimming left V 2 bases short and J 2 bases short, with 7 bases between. The CDR3 length is 14 residues.

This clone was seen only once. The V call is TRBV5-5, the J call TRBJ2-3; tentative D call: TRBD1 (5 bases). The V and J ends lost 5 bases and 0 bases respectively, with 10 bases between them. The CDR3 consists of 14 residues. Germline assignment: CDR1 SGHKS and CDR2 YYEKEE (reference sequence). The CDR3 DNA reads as TGTGCCAGCAGGGACATCGAGAGCACAGATACGCAGTATTTT. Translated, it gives CASRDIESTDTQYF.

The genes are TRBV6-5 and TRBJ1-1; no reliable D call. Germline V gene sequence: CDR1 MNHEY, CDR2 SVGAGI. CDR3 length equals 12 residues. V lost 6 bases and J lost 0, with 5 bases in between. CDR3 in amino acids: CASRFMNTEAFF. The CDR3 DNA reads TGTGCCAGCAGGTTTATGAACACTGAAGCTTTCTTT.

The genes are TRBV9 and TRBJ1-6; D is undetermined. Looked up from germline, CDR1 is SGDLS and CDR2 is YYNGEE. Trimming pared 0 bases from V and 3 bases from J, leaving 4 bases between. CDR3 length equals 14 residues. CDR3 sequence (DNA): TGTGCCAGCAGCGTAGGGGACTATAATTCACCCCTCCACTTT. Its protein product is CASSVGDYNSPLHF.

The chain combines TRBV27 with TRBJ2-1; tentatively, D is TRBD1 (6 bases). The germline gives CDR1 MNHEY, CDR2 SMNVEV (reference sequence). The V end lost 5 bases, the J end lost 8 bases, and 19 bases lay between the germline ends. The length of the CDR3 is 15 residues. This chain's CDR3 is CASSPARWGHDEQFF. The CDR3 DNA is TGTGCCAGCAGTCCAGCGCGTTGGGGACACGATGAGCAGTTCTTC.

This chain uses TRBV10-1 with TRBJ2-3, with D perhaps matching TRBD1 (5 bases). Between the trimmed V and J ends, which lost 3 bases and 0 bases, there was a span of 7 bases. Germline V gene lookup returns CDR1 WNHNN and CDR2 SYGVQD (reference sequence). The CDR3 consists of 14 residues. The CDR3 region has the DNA TGCGCCAGCAGTGACCAGGGTAGCACAGATACGCAGTATTTT. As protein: CASSDQGSTDTQYF.

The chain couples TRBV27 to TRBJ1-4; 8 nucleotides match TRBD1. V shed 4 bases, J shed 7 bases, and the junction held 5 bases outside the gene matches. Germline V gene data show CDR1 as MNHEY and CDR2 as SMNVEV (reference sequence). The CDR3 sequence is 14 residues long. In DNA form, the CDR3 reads TGTGCCAGCAGTTCCAGGGGGCCCGGTGAAAAACTGTTTTTT. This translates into CASSSRGPGEKLFF.

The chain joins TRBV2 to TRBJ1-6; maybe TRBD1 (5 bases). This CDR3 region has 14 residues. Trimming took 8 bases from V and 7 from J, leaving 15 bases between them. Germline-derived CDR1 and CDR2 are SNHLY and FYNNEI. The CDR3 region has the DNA TGTGCCAGCGAGGTGGATTCAGGGAATTCACCCCTCCACTTT. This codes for CASEVDSGNSPLHF.

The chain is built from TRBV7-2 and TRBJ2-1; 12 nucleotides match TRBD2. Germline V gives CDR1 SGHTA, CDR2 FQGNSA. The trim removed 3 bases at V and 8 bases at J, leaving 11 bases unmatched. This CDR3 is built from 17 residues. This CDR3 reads CASSFFILAGGRYEQFF. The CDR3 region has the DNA TGTGCCAGCAGCTTTTTCATCCTAGCGGGGGGGCGCTATGAGCAGTTCTTC. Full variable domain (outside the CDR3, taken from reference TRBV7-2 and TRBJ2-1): GAGVSQSPSNKVTEKGKDVELRCDPISGHTALYWYRQSLGQGLEFLIYFQGNSAPDKSGLPSDRFSAERTGGSVSTLTIQRTQQEDSAVYLCASSFFILAGGRYEQFFGPGTRLTVL.

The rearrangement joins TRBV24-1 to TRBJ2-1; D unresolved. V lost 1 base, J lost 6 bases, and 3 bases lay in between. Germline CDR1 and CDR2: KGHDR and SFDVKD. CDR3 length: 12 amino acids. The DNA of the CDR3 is TGTGCCACCAGTGATTTAGGCAATGAGCAGTTCTTC. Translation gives CATSDLGNEQFF.

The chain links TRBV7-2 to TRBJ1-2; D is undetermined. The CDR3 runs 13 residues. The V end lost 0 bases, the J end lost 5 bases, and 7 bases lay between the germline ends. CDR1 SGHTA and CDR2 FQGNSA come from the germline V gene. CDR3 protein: CASSLAGLYGYTF. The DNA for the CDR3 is TGTGCCAGCAGCTTAGCAGGGCTTTATGGCTACACCTTC.

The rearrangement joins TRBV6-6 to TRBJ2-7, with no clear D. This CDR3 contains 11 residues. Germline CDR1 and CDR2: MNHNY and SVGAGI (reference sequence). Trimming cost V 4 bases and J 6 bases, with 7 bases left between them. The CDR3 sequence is CASSWGSEQYF. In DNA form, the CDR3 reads TGTGCCAGCAGTTGGGGTAGCGAGCAGTACTTC.

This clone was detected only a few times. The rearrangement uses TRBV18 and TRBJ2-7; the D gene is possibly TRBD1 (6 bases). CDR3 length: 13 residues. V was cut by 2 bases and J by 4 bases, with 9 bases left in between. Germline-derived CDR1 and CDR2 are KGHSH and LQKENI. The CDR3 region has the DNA TGTGCCAGCTCACCAACAGGGCAGTACGAGCAGTACTTC. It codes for CASSPTGQYEQYF.

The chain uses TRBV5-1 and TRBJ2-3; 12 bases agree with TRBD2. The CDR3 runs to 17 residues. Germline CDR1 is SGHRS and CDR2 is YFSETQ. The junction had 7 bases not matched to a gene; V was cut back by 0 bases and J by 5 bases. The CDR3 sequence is CASSLGPSGGAEDTQYF. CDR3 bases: TGCGCCAGCAGCTTGGGGCCTAGCGGGGGGGCCGAAGATACGCAGTATTTT.

This CDR3 is CASSGGTVRGEQYF. The CDR3 DNA reads as TGCGCCAGCAGCGGTGGTACGGTTCGGGGGGAGCAGTACTTC. The chain links TRBV5-1 to TRBJ2-7; D possibly corresponds to TRBD2 (6 bases). Trimming shortened V by 4 bases and J by 7 bases, and 18 bases separated the two germline ends. The CDR3 has 14 residues. Germline CDR1 SGHRS, CDR2 YFSETQ. Filled out from reference TRBV5-1 and TRBJ2-7, the complete variable domain reads KAGVTQTPRYLIKTRGQQVTLSCSPISGHRSVSWYQQTPGQGLQFLFEYFSETQRNKGNFPGRFSGRQFSNSRSEMNVSTLELGDSALYLCASSGGTVRGEQYFGPGTRLTVT.